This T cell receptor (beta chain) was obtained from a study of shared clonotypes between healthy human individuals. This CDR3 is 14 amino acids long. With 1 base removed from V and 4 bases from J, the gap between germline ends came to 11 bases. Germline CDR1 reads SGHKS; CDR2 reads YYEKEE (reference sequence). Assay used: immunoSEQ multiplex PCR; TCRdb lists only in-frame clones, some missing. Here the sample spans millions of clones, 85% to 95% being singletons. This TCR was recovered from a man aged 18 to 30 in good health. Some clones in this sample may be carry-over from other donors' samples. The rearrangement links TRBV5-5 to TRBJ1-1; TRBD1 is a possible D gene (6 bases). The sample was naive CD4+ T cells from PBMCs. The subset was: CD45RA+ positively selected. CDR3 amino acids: CASSLQGLGTEAFF. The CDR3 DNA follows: TGTGCCAGCAGCTTGCAGGGGCTCGGCACTGAAGCTTTCTTT.